The clone carrying this TCR beta chain was seen only a few times. The antigen is unknown. The data derive from a study of human T cells and chemical hapten exposure. Study findings and constraints: TCRs exceeding 1 in 1000 frequency stayed unchanged with DPC sensitization. Among expanded TCRs, significantly more large CDR3 similarity clusters formed than among controls.

This sample's time point: pre-sensitization, week 0. Treatment reported: therapeutic diphenylcyclopropenone sensitization with weekly scalp DPC. The authors extracted total RNA from unfractionated whole blood. One entry per CDR3 protein results from TCRdb running MiXCR on the RACE reads. The table records around 300,000 distinct CDR3 sequences, 5.5% of them present only once. The sequencing here drew on whole blood, taken in connection with sensitization to the hapten diphenylcyclopropenone (DPC). This receptor was identified in a woman under 30 with alopecia areata. Some clones in this sample may be carry-over from other donors' samples.

CDR3 sequence (DNA): TGTGCCAGCAGCACGACAGGGGGCGTGTATTTGGCCACTGAAGCTTTCTTT. It specifies CASSTTGGVYLATEAFF. V usage is TRBV7-3 and J usage is TRBJ1-1, with 10 bases that match TRBD1. Trimming at V came to 5 bases and at J to 4 bases, leaving 13 bases not matched to a gene. The CDR3 covers 17 residues. Germline V gene data show CDR1 as SGHTA and CDR2 as FQGTGA.